Shown below are 28 T cell receptor beta chains from a single sample sequenced in a study of shared clonotypes between healthy human individuals. Assay used: immunoSEQ multiplex PCR; TCRdb lists only in-frame clones, some missing. Among nearly 1,000,000 clones, about 80% were seen once, and the ten largest hold approximately 1.5%. The sequencing input was memory CD4+ T cells sorted from blood. Subset noted: CD45RA-negative fraction. These receptors were collected from a young man in good health.

This chain joins TRBV6-1 and TRBJ2-3; TRBD2 matches at 9 bases. Germline CDR1 and CDR2: MNHNS and SASEGT. CDR3 length equals 17 residues. J was trimmed by 2 bases and V by 3 bases; bases with no gene match: 9. In DNA form, the CDR3 reads TGTGCCAGCAGTGATCAGGCTAGCGGGGAGATCACAGATACGCAGTATTTT. This translates into CASSDQASGEITDTQYF.

This chain links TRBV19 with TRBJ2-7; D unresolved. CDR3 size: 13 residues. The V and J ends lost 6 bases and 2 bases respectively, with 11 bases between them. Germline lookup yields CDR1 LNHDA and CDR2 SQIVND (reference sequence). Here the CDR3 DNA reads TGTGCCAGTAGCAAAAAACAGCCCTACGAGCAGTACTTC. Its protein is CASSKKQPYEQYF.

This chain links TRBV6-5 with TRBJ1-2, with 8 bases that match TRBD1. Germline lookup yields CDR1 MNHEY and CDR2 SVGAGI. The length of the CDR3 is 14 residues. V lost 7 bases and J lost 4; bases outside the gene matches: 8. CDR3 protein: CASTAGGGIYGYTF. The CDR3 coding sequence is TGTGCCAGCACCGCAGGGGGCGGAATCTATGGCTACACCTTC.

The rearrangement links TRBV10-3 to TRBJ2-3, with 7 bases identical to TRBD1. Germline trimming cut 0 bases from V and 0 bases from J; bases unmatched to any gene: 6. The CDR3 has 17 amino acids. Germline CDR1 is ENHRY and CDR2 is SYGVKD. CDR3 in DNA: TGTGCCATCAGTGAGTCGGCCGGACAGGTCAGCACAGATACGCAGTATTTT. Translating it yields CAISESAGQVSTDTQYF.

To note about this clone: This sample also contains other DNA sequences that code for the same CDR3. The gene calls are TRBV18 and TRBJ2-7; the D is unclear. CDR3 length: 14 residues. Trimming removed 1 base from V and 4 bases from J, with 11 bases in between. Germline values: CDR1 KGHSH, CDR2 LQKENI. For the CDR3, the DNA is TGTGCCAGCTCACCACTCCCAGGAGCTTACGAGCAGTACTTC. Protein product: CASSPLPGAYEQYF.

This clone has more than one count but fewer than ten. This chain connects TRBV19 to TRBJ2-3, with D unresolved. Trimming stripped 5 bases from V and 1 base from J, with 4 bases between. The CDR3 length is 12 residues. The germline gives CDR1 LNHDA, CDR2 SQIVND (reference sequence). The CDR3 DNA follows: TGTGCCAGTAGTCCCCGCACAGATACGCAGTATTTT. Amino acid sequence: CASSPRTDTQYF.

The genes are TRBV4-1 and TRBJ1-3; D gene ambiguous. The CDR3 length is 15 residues. The germline V gene encodes CDR1 MGHRA and CDR2 YSYEKL. V was pared by 0 bases and J by 9 bases, with 15 bases between. CDR3 region: CASSQDRSSEGTIYF. CDR3 DNA: TGCGCCAGCAGCCAAGACAGATCCTCCGAGGGCACCATATATTTT.

J is TRBJ2-7 and V is TRBV7-2, with D possibly matching TRBD1 (5 bases). The V gene's germline CDR1 is SGHTA and CDR2 FQGNSA. The CDR3 is made up of 12 amino acids. V was pared by 6 bases and J by 7 bases, with 13 bases between. The CDR3 here is CASREGAKEQYF. The DNA for the CDR3 is TGTGCCAGCAGGGAAGGGGCGAAAGAGCAGTACTTC.

This clone was counted a few times. The J gene is TRBJ1-4, the V gene TRBV6-1; 9 bases are a match to TRBD1. Unmatched junction bases numbered 4, after V lost 1 base and J lost 7 bases. This CDR3 has 15 amino acids. Germline V CDR1 and CDR2: MNHNS, SASEGT. CDR3 in amino acids: CASSEGDRALEKLFF. The CDR3 DNA is TGTGCCAGCAGTGAAGGGGACAGGGCCCTTGAAAAACTGTTTTTT.

This rearrangement joins TRBV5-6 to TRBJ1-2, with 8 positions matching TRBD1. The CDR3 is made up of 18 amino acids. Germline lookup yields CDR1 SGHDT and CDR2 YYEEEE. Unmatched junction bases numbered 22, after V lost 4 bases and J lost 8 bases. The CDR3 bases are TGTGCCAGCAGCGGACCGATAAAACAAATTCCACAGGGGGGCGGCTACACCTTC. This codes for CASSGPIKQIPQGGGYTF.

The CDR3 here is CASSSELLGGATDTQYF. The CDR3 DNA reads as TGCGCCAGCAGCTCCGAACTACTCGGGGGGGCAACAGATACGCAGTATTTT. This chain joins TRBV5-1 and TRBJ2-3; 8 bases line up with TRBD2. Trimming cost V 3 bases and J 3 bases; bases outside gene matches: 12. The CDR3 has 17 amino acids. Looked up from germline, CDR1 is SGHRS and CDR2 is YFSETQ.

The genes are TRBV7-9 and TRBJ2-2, with D perhaps TRBD2 (6 bases). CDR1 and CDR2 from the germline V gene are SEHNR and FQNEAQ (reference sequence). CDR3 length: 16 amino acids. V shed 4 bases and J shed 2 bases, with 14 bases lying between them. The CDR3 sequence: CASSSGTPPNTGELFF. CDR3 coding DNA: TGTGCCAGCAGCTCCGGGACTCCACCCAACACCGGGGAGCTGTTTTTT.

This clone showed up many times. The gene calls are TRBV28 and TRBJ1-2; D may be TRBD1 (6 bases). The V end lost 1 base, the J end lost 7 bases, and 10 bases lay between the germline ends. The CDR3 sequence is 13 residues long. From germline, CDR1 is MDHEN and CDR2 SYDVKM. CDR3 loop: CASSLLGARGYTF. Here the CDR3 DNA reads TGTGCCAGCAGTTTATTGGGGGCGCGTGGCTACACCTTC.

With respect to this clone: Other DNA sequences from this sample encode an identical CDR3 as well. CDR3 amino acids: CASSQGRGGETQYF. CDR3 bases: TGCGCCAGCAGCCAAGGGCGGGGCGGGGAGACCCAGTACTTC. The J gene is TRBJ2-5, the V gene TRBV4-1, with D perhaps TRBD2 (6 bases). CDR1 is MGHRA and CDR2 is YSYEKL in the germline V gene. This CDR3 is built from 14 residues. The ends were cut back, 1 base at V and 5 bases at J, with 11 bases in the middle.

The genes are TRBV30 and TRBJ1-6; D unresolved. CDR3 length equals 11 residues. CDR1 is GTSNPN, CDR2 SVGIG, per germline (reference sequence). V was pared by 5 bases and J by 7 bases, with 6 bases between. CDR3 amino acids: CAWSQNSPLHF. The DNA for the CDR3 is TGTGCCTGGTCCCAAAATTCACCCCTCCACTTT.

The rearrangement uses TRBV10-2 and TRBJ2-1; 7 bases map to TRBD1. CDR1 and CDR2 (germline): WSHSY, SAAADI. The CDR3 covers 14 residues. J gave up 0 bases and V 8 bases, and 4 bases lay outside the gene matches. The DNA for the CDR3 is TGCGCCAGCCAGACAGGGAGCTCCTACAATGAGCAGTTCTTC. Translation: CASQTGSSYNEQFF.

The J gene is TRBJ2-7, the V gene TRBV7-8; D gene uncertain. The CDR3 sequence is 14 residues long. V was cut by 1 base and J by 4 bases, with 11 bases left in between. Germline CDR1 is SGHVS and CDR2 is FQNEAQ. CDR3 residues: CASSLVILGYEQYF. The CDR3 DNA is TGTGCCAGCAGCTTAGTTATATTGGGTTACGAGCAGTACTTC.

J is TRBJ2-5 and V is TRBV2; 13 bases fit TRBD2. There are 18 residues in the CDR3. CDR1 is SNHLY and CDR2 is FYNNEI in the germline V gene. V trimming: 3 bases; J trimming: 5 bases; junction bases outside the gene matches: 12. CDR3 nucleotides: TGTGCCAGCAGTGACGGGACTAGCGGGGAACTTAGGGGGGAGACCCAGTACTTC. It specifies CASSDGTSGELRGETQYF.

The V call is TRBV27, the J call TRBJ1-5; the D is unclear. The CDR3 extends over 16 amino acids. V gave up 2 bases and J gave up 2 bases, with 13 bases separating them. Germline CDR1 and CDR2: MNHEY and SMNVEV (reference sequence). CDR3 nucleotides: TGTGCCAGCAGTTTAACCCTCTCTAAGGGCAATCAGCCCCAGCATTTT. Its translation is CASSLTLSKGNQPQHF.

The chain links TRBV9 to TRBJ2-4; no firm D call. Trimming removed 4 bases from V and 8 bases from J, with 22 bases in between. This CDR3 is built from 16 residues. Looked up from germline, CDR1 is SGDLS and CDR2 is YYNGEE. CDR3 bases: TGTGCCAGCAGCCCGAGACCCTGGGGTGCCGAAGACATTCAGTACTTC. Translating it yields CASSPRPWGAEDIQYF.

The J gene is TRBJ1-6, the V gene TRBV14, with D possibly matching TRBD1 (5 bases). Germline CDR1 reads SGHDN; CDR2 reads FVKESK. V lost 5 bases, J lost 9 bases, and 14 bases lay in between. CDR3 length: 14 amino acids. The CDR3 coding sequence is TGTGCCAGCAGCTGGACATTGATGGGTTCACCCCTCCACTTT. Protein: CASSWTLMGSPLHF.

Only one count was recorded for this clone. This rearrangement joins TRBV11-2 to TRBJ2-7; the match to TRBD2 covers 7 bases. CDR1 and CDR2 (germline): SGHAT, FQNNGV. V lost 0 bases, J lost 3 bases, and 8 bases stayed unmatched. The CDR3 sequence is 16 residues long. The CDR3 loop is CASSLELAGYGYEQYF. The CDR3 nucleotides are TGTGCCAGCAGCTTAGAGTTAGCGGGCTATGGCTACGAGCAGTACTTC.

V is TRBV5-1 and J is TRBJ2-3; D is undetermined. The CDR3 length is 15 residues. CDR1 and CDR2 (germline): SGHRS, YFSETQ. V shed 0 bases and J shed 2 bases, with 10 bases lying between them. The CDR3 sequence is CASSLVRIFTDTQYF. The CDR3 nucleotides are TGCGCCAGCAGCTTGGTTAGGATTTTCACAGATACGCAGTATTTT.

The chain recombines TRBV5-4 with TRBJ1-2; TRBD1 might be the D (5 bases). There are 12 residues in the CDR3. Trimming shortened V by 3 bases and J by 12 bases, and 15 bases separated the two germline ends. Germline CDR1 is SGHNT and CDR2 is YYREEE (reference sequence). The DNA for the CDR3 is TGTGCCAGCAGCTCATTTTCACAGGCCAACACCTTC. It codes for CASSSFSQANTF.

This clone was detected only once. Additional DNA sequences in this sample encode the identical CDR3. The rearrangement uses TRBV2 and TRBJ2-1; D tentatively reads TRBD1 or TRBD2 (5 bases each). V was pared by 4 bases and J by 6 bases, with 7 bases between. Germline V lookup: CDR1 SNHLY, CDR2 FYNNEI. This CDR3 contains 12 residues. Here the CDR3 reads CASSVGTNEQFF. The CDR3 DNA reads as TGTGCCAGCAGTGTAGGGACCAATGAGCAGTTCTTC.

The CDR3 sequence is CASSERGDRGAGNTIYF. For the CDR3, the DNA is TGTGCCAGCAGCGAAAGAGGGGACAGGGGAGCCGGAAACACCATATATTTT. The chain links TRBV9 to TRBJ1-3; TRBD1 agrees at 10 bases. The CDR3 contains 17 residues. Trimming cost V 3 bases and J 4 bases; bases outside gene matches: 10. The germline CDR1 and CDR2 sequences are SGDLS and YYNGEE. The full variable domain, with the rest looked up from reference TRBV9 and TRBJ1-3, is DSGVTQTPKHLITATGQRVTLRCSPRSGDLSVYWYQQSLDQGLQFLIQYYNGEERAKGNILERFSAQQFPDLHSELNLSSLELGDSALYFCASSERGDRGAGNTIYFGEGSWLTVV.

The gene calls are TRBV10-2 and TRBJ2-7; 11 nucleotides match TRBD2. Germline CDR1 reads WSHSY; CDR2 reads SAAADI. J lost 6 bases, V lost 5 bases, and 6 bases had no gene match. The CDR3 length is 14 residues. The CDR3 DNA reads TGCGCCAGCAGTTCCGGCCTAGCGGGGGGCGAGCAGTACTTC. Translated, it gives CASSSGLAGGEQYF.

The chain links TRBV6-1 to TRBJ1-6, with a possible D match to TRBD1 (6 bases). From germline, CDR1 is MNHNS and CDR2 SASEGT. The CDR3 length is 15 residues. V lost 8 bases to trimming and J lost 10 bases, with 21 bases between them. The CDR3 sequence: CASGGGVLEFSPLHF. CDR3 DNA: TGTGCCAGCGGAGGGGGGGTCCTGGAATTCTCACCCCTCCACTTT.